One and the same sample provided the 32 T cell receptor beta chains below, sequenced in a study of T cell responses to AZD1222 COVID-19 vaccine. Libraries were prepared by immunoSEQ multiplex PCR; TCRdb keeps only in-frame clonotypes and omits some of them. The sample has some 90,000 clones, about 90% seen once. This sample comprised peripheral blood, obtained on day 0 of AZD1222 vaccination. The receptor set was obtained from an adult in good health.

The chain couples TRBV2 to TRBJ1-4, with D tentatively TRBD1 (6 bases). This CDR3 has 14 amino acids. Trimming removed 6 bases from V and 8 bases from J, with 16 bases in between. Per germline, CDR1 SNHLY and CDR2 FYNNEI. CDR3 in DNA: TGTGCCAGCAGCTCTCAGGGGCGGGGGGAAAAACTGTTTTTT. As protein: CASSSQGRGEKLFF.

This clone came up once. The CDR3 DNA reads TGTGCCAGCAGTTACCTACAGGGGACTAACTATGGCTACACCTTC. It translates to CASSYLQGTNYGYTF. The rearrangement uses TRBV6-6 and TRBJ1-2, with 7 bases matching TRBD1. Per germline, CDR1 MNHNY and CDR2 SVGAGI (reference sequence). With 2 bases clipped from V and 0 bases from J, the junction kept 3 bases outside the gene matches. CDR3 length: 15 amino acids.

This clone was observed a few times. The V and J genes are TRBV7-8 and TRBJ2-7, with D possibly being TRBD1 or TRBD2 (5 bases each). CDR3 size: 16 residues. V lost 6 bases and J lost 2, with 20 bases in between. Looked up from germline, CDR1 is SGHVS and CDR2 is FQNEAQ. The DNA of the CDR3 is TGTGCCAGCAGTTCTGCTCGGGGCGGCCTCACCTACGAGCAGTACTTC. Translated, it gives CASSSARGGLTYEQYF.

The chain recombines TRBV30 with TRBJ1-4; D is unresolved. The germline V gene encodes CDR1 GTSNPN and CDR2 SVGIG (reference sequence). The V and J ends lost 4 bases and 0 bases respectively, with 9 bases between them. The CDR3 sequence is 14 residues long. The CDR3 bases are TGTGCCTGGACTGAAGTTGCAACTAATGAAAAACTGTTTTTT. As protein: CAWTEVATNEKLFF.

The chain is built from TRBV19 and TRBJ1-2; 9 positions agree with TRBD1. The J segment lost 4 bases and the V segment lost 6 bases, leaving 6 bases of the junction unmatched. This CDR3 is 14 amino acids long. Germline V gene data show CDR1 as LNHDA and CDR2 as SQIVND (reference sequence). This chain's CDR3 is CASRDRGSGYGYTF. DNA of the CDR3: TGTGCCAGTAGGGACAGGGGATCGGGCTATGGCTACACCTTC.

The genes are TRBV27 and TRBJ2-7, with no clear D. CDR1 is MNHEY, CDR2 SMNVEV, per germline (reference sequence). V was pared by 3 bases and J by 3 bases, with 9 bases between. This CDR3 spans 13 amino acids. The CDR3 reads CASSLSSNYEQYF. CDR3 coding DNA: TGTGCCAGCAGTTTGAGCTCCAACTACGAGCAGTACTTC.

In this sample, this clone turned up a few times. The chain carries TRBV7-2 and TRBJ1-5; D gene uncertain. The CDR3 covers 14 residues. Trimming removed 5 bases from V and 6 bases from J, with 14 bases in between. In germline, CDR1 is SGHTA, CDR2 FQGNSA. CDR3 region: CASSQTSRAQPQHF. The CDR3 DNA sequence: TGTGCCAGCAGCCAAACTTCTCGGGCTCAGCCCCAGCATTTT.

The chain links TRBV4-1 to TRBJ2-3; D unresolved. Trimming took 6 bases from V and 0 from J, leaving 13 bases between them. The CDR3 has 15 residues. Germline CDR1 reads MGHRA; CDR2 reads YSYEKL. CDR3 nucleotides: TGCGCCAGCAGAAACTTGGCTGCTAGCACAGATACGCAGTATTTT. It specifies CASRNLAASTDTQYF.

This chain connects TRBV11-3 to TRBJ2-3; TRBD2 agrees at 14 bases. CDR1 is SGHNT, CDR2 YENEEA, per germline. The CDR3 totals 18 residues. V lost 3 bases and J lost 4; bases outside the gene matches: 9. CDR3 residues: CASSFVLGTSGSPDTQYF. In DNA, the CDR3 is TGTGCCAGCAGCTTCGTATTAGGGACTAGCGGGAGCCCAGATACGCAGTATTTT.

CDR3 coding DNA: TGTGCCAGCAGTGCAGAAGCTTGGAGAGCGCAGTATTTT. Translation gives CASSAEAWRAQYF. The gene calls are TRBV25-1 and TRBJ2-3; D is unresolved. CDR1 is MGHDK, CDR2 SYGVNS, per germline. The CDR3 length is 13 residues. Trimming pared 4 bases from V and 10 bases from J, leaving 15 bases between.

The V and J genes are TRBV6-5 and TRBJ2-7, with TRBD1 matching over 9 bases. CDR3 length: 14 residues. In germline, CDR1 is MNHEY, CDR2 SVGAGI. The trim removed 6 bases at V and 3 bases at J, leaving 6 bases unmatched. DNA for the CDR3: TGTGCCAGCAGACTCCGGGGACAGGGCTACGAGCAGTACTTC. The encoded protein is CASRLRGQGYEQYF.

This clone was seen a few times. This chain links TRBV6-5 with TRBJ2-1, with D hard to call. The V gene's germline CDR1 is MNHEY and CDR2 SVGAGI. This CDR3 has 13 residues. Trimming pared 2 bases from V and 5 bases from J, leaving 7 bases between. The CDR3 DNA is TGTGCCAGCAGTTACCAAGCAAACAATGAGCAGTTCTTC. Protein sequence: CASSYQANNEQFF.

This clone has only one observation. CDR3 protein: CASSLTGTYEQYF. The CDR3 DNA reads as TGTGCCAGCAGCTTAACAGGGACCTACGAGCAGTACTTC. V is TRBV7-2 and J is TRBJ2-7, with D perhaps matching TRBD1 (6 bases). Trimming removed 2 bases from V and 2 bases from J, with 7 bases in between. The germline V gene has CDR1 SGHTA and CDR2 FQGNSA. CDR3 length equals 13 residues.

This clone came up a few times. The J gene is TRBJ2-2, the V gene TRBV29-1; TRBD1 aligns across 11 bases. J gave up 7 bases and V 5 bases, and 6 bases lay outside the gene matches. The CDR3 has 14 residues. Germline values: CDR1 SQVTM, CDR2 ANQGSEA. This CDR3 reads CSVHGTGGVGELFF. The CDR3 DNA is TGCAGCGTTCATGGGACAGGGGGTGTCGGGGAGCTGTTTTTT.

The chain employs TRBV5-6 and TRBJ1-6; no definite D call. Trimming took off 1 base at V and 9 bases at J, with 14 bases between the two ends. Germline assignment: CDR1 SGHDT and CDR2 YYEEEE. The CDR3 is 15 amino acids. The CDR3 is CASSLLPWEISPLHF. The CDR3 nucleotides are TGTGCCAGCAGCTTGTTACCCTGGGAAATTTCACCCCTCCACTTT.

This clone was seen just once. The genes are TRBV9 and TRBJ1-6, with no clear D. The CDR3 is 15 residues long. V lost 0 bases and J lost 7, with 11 bases in between. The germline CDR1 and CDR2 sequences are SGDLS and YYNGEE. The CDR3 nucleotides are TGTGCCAGCAGCGTAGGTCGGGTAGGCAATTCACCCCTCCACTTT. This gives the protein CASSVGRVGNSPLHF.

The V and J genes are TRBV18 and TRBJ2-7, with TRBD2 identical over 14 bases. The junction had 19 bases not matched to a gene; V was cut back by 6 bases and J by 6 bases. In germline, CDR1 is KGHSH, CDR2 LQKENI. The CDR3 totals 19 residues. This CDR3 reads CASSRGPGTSGSRASEQYF. In nucleotides, the CDR3 is TGTGCCAGCTCCCGAGGGCCCGGGACTAGCGGGAGTAGGGCTTCCGAGCAGTACTTC.

This clone was counted a few times. The rearrangement joins TRBV19 to TRBJ1-1; perhaps TRBD1 as D (5 bases). This CDR3 has 14 amino acids. The germline V and J ends were trimmed by 3 bases and 6 bases, with 14 bases remaining between them. Germline loops: CDR1 LNHDA, CDR2 SQIVND (reference sequence). CDR3 residues: CASSMDTRGAEAFF. The CDR3 DNA sequence: TGTGCCAGTAGTATGGACACCCGAGGGGCTGAAGCTTTCTTT.

This CDR3 is CSVGDRSNQPQHF. CDR3 bases: TGCAGCGTTGGCGACAGGAGCAATCAGCCCCAGCATTTT. The gene calls are TRBV29-1 and TRBJ1-5; maybe TRBD1 (6 bases). The germline V gene has CDR1 SQVTM and CDR2 ANQGSEA. The CDR3 runs to 13 residues. The V and J ends lost 4 bases and 1 base respectively, with 8 bases between them.

J is TRBJ1-2 and V is TRBV7-8; TRBD1 is a possible D gene (6 bases). With 5 bases removed from V and 0 bases from J, the gap between germline ends came to 10 bases. CDR1 and CDR2 (germline): SGHVS, FQNEAQ. The CDR3 is made up of 14 amino acids. CDR3: CASSTTGTNYGYTF. CDR3 DNA: TGTGCCAGCAGCACAACAGGGACTAACTATGGCTACACCTTC.

The chain joins TRBV15 to TRBJ2-2; TRBD1 agrees at 8 bases. Trimming at V came to 1 base and at J to 1 base, leaving 5 bases not matched to a gene. The CDR3 totals 17 residues. CDR1 is LNHNV and CDR2 is YYDKDF in the germline V gene (reference sequence). The CDR3 spells CATSRGRGQGNTGELFF. DNA for the CDR3: TGTGCCACCAGCAGAGGCCGAGGACAGGGGAACACCGGGGAGCTGTTTTTT.

The J gene is TRBJ2-7, the V gene TRBV6-2 or TRBV6-3; possible D gene TRBD2, 6 bases. Trimming pared 4 bases from V and 0 bases from J, leaving 10 bases between. The CDR3 is 14 residues long. The germline CDR1 and CDR2 sequences are MNHEY and SVGEGT. Here the CDR3 reads CASSSSVPSYEQYF. CDR3 nucleotide sequence: TGTGCCAGCAGTTCTAGCGTTCCCTCCTACGAGCAGTACTTC.

V gene TRBV11-3 combines with J gene TRBJ2-7; D is ambiguous. CDR3 length: 13 amino acids. Trimming shortened V by 3 bases and J by 2 bases, and 8 bases separated the two germline ends. The germline gives CDR1 SGHNT, CDR2 YENEEA. CDR3: CASSFPLAYEQYF. In DNA form, the CDR3 reads TGTGCCAGCAGCTTTCCGTTAGCCTACGAGCAGTACTTC.

As to this clone: At one boundary the junction diverges from the germline segment, which might be a read error. V usage is TRBV9 and J usage is TRBJ2-7; 10 bases fit TRBD2. The germline V gene has CDR1 SGDLS and CDR2 YYNGEE. The CDR3 extends over 12 amino acids. The CDR3 protein is CASSASGGLFSF. CDR3 nucleotides: TGTGCCAGCAGCGCTAGCGGGGGTCTGTTCTCTTTC.

The J gene is TRBJ2-5, the V gene TRBV18; TRBD2 aligns across 7 bases. CDR1 is KGHSH and CDR2 is LQKENI in the germline V gene. V trimming: 5 bases; J trimming: 1 base; junction bases outside the gene matches: 10. The CDR3 is made up of 16 amino acids. The CDR3 reads CASSLQGRGIQETQYF. CDR3 DNA: TGTGCCAGCTCATTACAAGGGCGGGGGATCCAAGAGACCCAGTACTTC. The variable domain in full, with the rest retrieved from reference TRBV18 and TRBJ2-5, is NAGVMQNPRHLVRRRGQEARLRCSPMKGHSHVYWYRQLPEEGLKFMVYLQKENIIDESGMPKERFSAEFPKEGPSILRIQQVVRGDSAAYFCASSLQGRGIQETQYFGPGTRLLVL.

J is TRBJ2-3 and V is TRBV7-3; D ambiguous. V shed 5 bases and J shed 6 bases, with 9 bases lying between them. The CDR3 extends over 12 amino acids. In germline, CDR1 is SGHTA, CDR2 FQGTGA. CDR3 in DNA: TGTGCCAGCAGCCCGGGCGCTGATACGCAGTATTTT. Translated: CASSPGADTQYF.

The chain carries TRBV6-5 and TRBJ2-7; D is undetermined. Trimming removed 6 bases at V and 6 bases at J, with 18 bases between. The germline V gene encodes CDR1 MNHEY and CDR2 SVGAGI. This CDR3 has 14 residues. DNA of the CDR3: TGTGCCAGCAGCAACCCGGACCTGGTTGTCGAGCAGTACTTC. Translating gives CASSNPDLVVEQYF.

The chain carries TRBV19 and TRBJ1-1; D is undetermined. The germline CDR1 and CDR2 sequences are LNHDA and SQIVND (reference sequence). The CDR3 contains 14 residues. Trimming cost V 3 bases and J 3 bases, with 11 bases left between them. The DNA of the CDR3 is TGTGCCAGTAGTATCCCTTACGGGTACACTGAAGCTTTCTTT. Amino acids: CASSIPYGYTEAFF.

The chain joins TRBV14 to TRBJ2-3; D unresolved. The CDR3 has 15 residues. Trimming left V 0 bases short and J 2 bases short, with 9 bases between. Germline V gene lookup returns CDR1 SGHDN and CDR2 FVKESK. The CDR3 coding sequence is TGTGCCAGCAGCCAAGAGCGTCCAATCACAGATACGCAGTATTTT. This sequence encodes CASSQERPITDTQYF.

CDR3 residues: CASSLDNGAGNTIYF. In nucleotides, the CDR3 is TGTGCCAGCAGCTTAGATAACGGGGCTGGAAACACCATATATTTT. The gene calls are TRBV7-2 and TRBJ1-3; D is undetermined. V was trimmed by 1 base and J by 2 bases, leaving 9 bases between them. The germline gives CDR1 SGHTA, CDR2 FQGNSA. This CDR3 spans 15 amino acids.

The table lists this clone with a few counts. The chain combines TRBV5-1 with TRBJ2-7; TRBD1 is a possible D gene (6 bases). Germline CDR1 SGHRS, CDR2 YFSETQ. The CDR3 length is 13 residues. Trimming removed 0 bases from V and 4 bases from J, with 8 bases in between. This CDR3 is CASSLAGQYEQYF. CDR3 sequence (DNA): TGCGCCAGCAGCTTGGCCGGACAGTACGAGCAGTACTTC.

V usage is TRBV9 and J usage is TRBJ2-5; TRBD1 or TRBD2 may be the D gene (5 bases each). The CDR3 spans 15 residues. Trimming left V 0 bases short and J 1 base short, with 10 bases between. CDR1 is SGDLS and CDR2 is YYNGEE in the germline V gene. CDR3 sequence reads: CASSVEGPPQETQYF. The CDR3 region has the DNA TGTGCCAGCAGCGTAGAGGGACCACCCCAAGAGACCCAGTACTTC.